The present entry profiles one T cell receptor (beta chain) with its context. No antigen is known for it. Time point indicated: pre-treatment sample, taken before nivolumab and TIL therapy. Pleural nodules or supraclavicular lymph nodes made up most of the excised metastases sampled. This entry is derived from a study of TIL therapy for anti-PD-1-resistant metastatic lung cancer. Across the study: Half of patients were current or former smokers. Study observations and caveats: TIL cultures after expansion showed higher clonality and lower diversity than baseline tumor (median about 6% vs 30%).

This was the immunoSEQ v3 assay. Assay used: immunoSEQ multiplex PCR; TCRdb lists only in-frame clones, some missing. The data hold approximately 97,000 clones, with around 71% observed a single time. Trimming stripped 4 bases from V and 3 bases from J, with 15 bases between. Germline loops: CDR1 LGHNA, CDR2 YNFKEQ. This CDR3 is built from 16 residues. This TCR was sampled from a person aged 25 to 80 with non-small cell lung cancer. The sequenced sample was tumor tissue, obtained at baseline. The chain combines TRBV4-2 with TRBJ2-2; tentatively, D is TRBD1 or TRBD2 (5 bases each). This chain's CDR3 is CASSPALGVDTGELFF. In DNA, the CDR3 is TGTGCCAGCAGCCCCGCCCTGGGGGTAGACACCGGGGAGCTGTTTTTT.